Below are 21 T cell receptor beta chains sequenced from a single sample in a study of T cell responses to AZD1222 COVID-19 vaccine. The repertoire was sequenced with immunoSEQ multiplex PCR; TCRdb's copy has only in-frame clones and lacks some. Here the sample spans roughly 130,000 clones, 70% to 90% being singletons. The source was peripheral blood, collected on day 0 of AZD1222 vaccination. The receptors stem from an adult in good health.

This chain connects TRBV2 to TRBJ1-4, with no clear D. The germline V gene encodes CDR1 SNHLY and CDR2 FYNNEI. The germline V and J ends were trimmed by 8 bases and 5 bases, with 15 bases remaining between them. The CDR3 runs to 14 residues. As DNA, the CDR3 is TGTGCCAGCGCTCGAAGGTTTACGAATGAAAAACTGTTTTTT. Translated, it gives CASARRFTNEKLFF.

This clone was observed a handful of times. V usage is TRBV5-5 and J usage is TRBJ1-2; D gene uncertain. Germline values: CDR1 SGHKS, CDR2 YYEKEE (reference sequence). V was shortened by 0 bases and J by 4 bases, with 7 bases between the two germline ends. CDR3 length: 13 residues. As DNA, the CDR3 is TGTGCCAGCAGCTTGGTACAGTCCTATGGCTACACCTTC. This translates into CASSLVQSYGYTF.

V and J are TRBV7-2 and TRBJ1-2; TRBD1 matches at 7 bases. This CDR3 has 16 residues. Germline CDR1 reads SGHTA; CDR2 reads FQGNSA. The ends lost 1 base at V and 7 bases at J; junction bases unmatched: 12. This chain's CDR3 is CASSLDSGGQGSGYTF. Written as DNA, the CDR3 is TGTGCCAGCAGCTTAGATTCAGGGGGGCAAGGGTCTGGCTACACCTTC.

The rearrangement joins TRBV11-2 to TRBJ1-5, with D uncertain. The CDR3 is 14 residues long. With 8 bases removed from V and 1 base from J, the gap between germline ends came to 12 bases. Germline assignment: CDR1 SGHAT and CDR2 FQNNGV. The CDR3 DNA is TGTGCCAGCGGGGAGTGGGGAAGCAATCAGCCCCAGCATTTT. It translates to CASGEWGSNQPQHF.

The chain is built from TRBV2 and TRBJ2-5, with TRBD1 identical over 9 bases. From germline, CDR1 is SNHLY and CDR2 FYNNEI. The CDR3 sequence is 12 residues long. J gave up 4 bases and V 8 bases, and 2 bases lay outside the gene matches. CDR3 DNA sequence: TGTGCCAGCGGGGGACAGGGAGAGACCCAGTACTTC. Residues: CASGGQGETQYF. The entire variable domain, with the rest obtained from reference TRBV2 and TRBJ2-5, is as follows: EPEVTQTPSHQVTQMGQEVILRCVPISNHLYFYWYRQILGQKVEFLVSFYNNEISEKSEIFDDQFSVERPDGSNFTLKIRSTKLEDSAMYFCASGGQGETQYFGPGTRLLVL.

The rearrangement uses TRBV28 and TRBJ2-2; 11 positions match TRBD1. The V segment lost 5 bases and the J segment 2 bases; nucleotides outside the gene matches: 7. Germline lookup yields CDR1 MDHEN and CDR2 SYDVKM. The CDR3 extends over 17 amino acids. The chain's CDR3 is CASSGQGAESNTGELFF. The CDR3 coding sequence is TGTGCCAGCAGTGGACAGGGGGCGGAATCCAACACCGGGGAGCTGTTTTTT.

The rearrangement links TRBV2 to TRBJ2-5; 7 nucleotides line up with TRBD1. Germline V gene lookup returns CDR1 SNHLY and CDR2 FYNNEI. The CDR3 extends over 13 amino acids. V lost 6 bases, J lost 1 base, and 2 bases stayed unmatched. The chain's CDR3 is CASRRDSQETQYF. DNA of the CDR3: TGTGCCAGCAGGAGGGACAGCCAAGAGACCCAGTACTTC.

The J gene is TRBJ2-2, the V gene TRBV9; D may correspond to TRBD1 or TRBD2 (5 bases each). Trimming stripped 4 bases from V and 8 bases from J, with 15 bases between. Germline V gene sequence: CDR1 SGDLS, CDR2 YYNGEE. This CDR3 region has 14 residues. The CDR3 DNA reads TGTGCCAGCAGCCAGCTGAGGGGTTGGGGGGAGCTGTTTTTT. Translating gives CASSQLRGWGELFF.

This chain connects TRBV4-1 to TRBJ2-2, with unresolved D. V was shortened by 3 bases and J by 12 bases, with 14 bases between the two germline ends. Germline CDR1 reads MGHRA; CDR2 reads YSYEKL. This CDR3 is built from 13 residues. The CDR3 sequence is CASSHPETWKLFF. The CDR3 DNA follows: TGCGCCAGCAGCCATCCAGAGACTTGGAAGCTGTTTTTT.

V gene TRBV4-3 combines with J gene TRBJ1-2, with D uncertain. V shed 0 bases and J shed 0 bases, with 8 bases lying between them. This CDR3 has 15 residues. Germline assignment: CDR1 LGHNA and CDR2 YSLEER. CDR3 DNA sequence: TGCGCCAGCAGCCAAGATTTAGGAGCTAACTATGGCTACACCTTC. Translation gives CASSQDLGANYGYTF.

CDR3 residues: CASSVGQVGTGELFF. CDR3 nucleotides: TGTGCCAGCAGCGTAGGACAGGTGGGAACCGGGGAGCTGTTTTTT. The chain couples TRBV9 to TRBJ2-2; a weak D match, TRBD1 (6 bases). The V end was cut by 0 bases, the J end by 5 bases, with 11 bases between. CDR1 is SGDLS, CDR2 YYNGEE, per germline. This CDR3 is 15 amino acids long.

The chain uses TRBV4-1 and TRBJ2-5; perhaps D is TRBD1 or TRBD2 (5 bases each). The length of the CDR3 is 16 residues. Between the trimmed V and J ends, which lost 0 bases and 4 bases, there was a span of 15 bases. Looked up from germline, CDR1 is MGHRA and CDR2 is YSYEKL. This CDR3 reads CASSQDYPGARETQYF. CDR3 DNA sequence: TGCGCCAGCAGCCAAGATTACCCCGGGGCGAGAGAGACCCAGTACTTC.

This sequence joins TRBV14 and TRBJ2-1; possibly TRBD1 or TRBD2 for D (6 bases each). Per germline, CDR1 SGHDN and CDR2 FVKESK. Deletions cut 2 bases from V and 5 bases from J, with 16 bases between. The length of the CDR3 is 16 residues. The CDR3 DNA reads TGTGCCAGCAGCCAAACGGGACAAAGGGAGGACAATGAGCAGTTCTTC. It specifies CASSQTGQREDNEQFF.

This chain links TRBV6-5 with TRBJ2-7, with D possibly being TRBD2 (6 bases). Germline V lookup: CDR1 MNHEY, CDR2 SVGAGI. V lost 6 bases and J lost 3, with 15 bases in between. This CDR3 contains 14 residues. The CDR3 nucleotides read TGTGCCAGCAGGCCTCGGGGGATGGACTACGAGCAGTACTTC. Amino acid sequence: CASRPRGMDYEQYF.

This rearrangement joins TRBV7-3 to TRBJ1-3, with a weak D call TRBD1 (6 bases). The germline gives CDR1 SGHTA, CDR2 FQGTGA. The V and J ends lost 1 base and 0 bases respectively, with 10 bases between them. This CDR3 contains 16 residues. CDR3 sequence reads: CASSLIGQSSGNTIYF. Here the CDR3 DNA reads TGTGCCAGCAGCTTAATAGGACAGAGCTCTGGAAACACCATATATTTT.

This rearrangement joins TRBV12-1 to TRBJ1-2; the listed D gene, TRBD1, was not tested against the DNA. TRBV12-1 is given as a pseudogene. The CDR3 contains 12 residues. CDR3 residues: CASSQVFGGYTF. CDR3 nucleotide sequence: TGTGCCAGCAGCCAGGTCTTTGGTGGCTACACCTTC.

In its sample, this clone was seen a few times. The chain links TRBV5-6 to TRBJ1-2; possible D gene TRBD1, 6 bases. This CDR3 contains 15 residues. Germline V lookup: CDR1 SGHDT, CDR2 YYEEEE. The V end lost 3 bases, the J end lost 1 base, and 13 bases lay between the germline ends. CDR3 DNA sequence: TGTGCCAGCAGCTCCCGGGGACAAGTTAACTATGGCTACACCTTC. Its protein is CASSSRGQVNYGYTF.

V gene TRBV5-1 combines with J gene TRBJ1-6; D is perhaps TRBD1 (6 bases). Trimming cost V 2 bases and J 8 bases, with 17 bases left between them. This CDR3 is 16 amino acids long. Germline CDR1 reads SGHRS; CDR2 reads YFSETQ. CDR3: CASSFQGPTGDSPLHF. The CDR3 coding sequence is TGCGCCAGCAGCTTTCAGGGGCCAACTGGAGATTCACCCCTCCACTTT.

CDR3 in amino acids: CASSTGTGGYMANEQFF. Here the CDR3 DNA reads TGTGCCAGTAGTACCGGGACAGGAGGCTATATGGCCAATGAGCAGTTCTTC. V and J are TRBV19 and TRBJ2-1, with 8 bases identical to TRBD1. CDR3 size: 17 residues. Per the germline V gene, CDR1 is LNHDA and CDR2 is SQIVND (reference sequence). After removal of 4 bases from V and 6 bases from J, the junction contained 14 bases not matched to a gene.

Written as DNA, the CDR3 is TGTGCCAGCAGCCCTCACAGGGTATCGGTCGAGCAGTACTTC. Translating gives CASSPHRVSVEQYF. V usage is TRBV7-2 and J usage is TRBJ2-7, with D possibly being TRBD1 (6 bases). V was pared by 5 bases and J by 6 bases, with 17 bases between. Germline CDR1 SGHTA, CDR2 FQGNSA. CDR3 length equals 14 residues.

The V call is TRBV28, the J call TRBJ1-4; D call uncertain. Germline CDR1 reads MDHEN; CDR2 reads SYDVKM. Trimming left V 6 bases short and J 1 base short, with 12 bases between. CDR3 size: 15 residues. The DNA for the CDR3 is TGTGCCAGCAGCCCCATCCGGGGAACTAATGAAAAACTGTTTTTT. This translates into CASSPIRGTNEKLFF.